One and the same sample provided the 20 T cell receptor beta chains below, sequenced in a study of T cell responses to AZD1222 COVID-19 vaccine. Libraries were prepared by immunoSEQ multiplex PCR; TCRdb keeps only in-frame clonotypes and omits some of them. The sample has about 120,000 clones; approximately 85% are singletons. The starting material was peripheral blood, obtained on day 0 of MenACWY control vaccination. These receptor sequences come from an adult in good health.

In this sample, this clone turned up a few times. The CDR3 spells CASTRGTSGGQETQYF. DNA of the CDR3: TGTGCCAGCACCAGGGGGACTAGCGGGGGCCAAGAGACCCAGTACTTC. The V and J genes are TRBV11-1 and TRBJ2-5, with TRBD2 matching over 14 bases. The CDR3 spans 16 residues. Per the germline V gene, CDR1 is SGHAT and CDR2 is FQDESV (reference sequence). V was pared by 7 bases and J by 1 base, with 5 bases of the junction left unmatched.

This clone was observed a few times. The gene calls are TRBV18 and TRBJ1-3, with D perhaps matching TRBD1 (5 bases). Germline loops: CDR1 KGHSH, CDR2 LQKENI. V was clipped by 4 bases and J by 0 bases, with 10 bases between them. The CDR3 is 15 residues long. CDR3 DNA: TGTGCCAGCTCACGGTCCGACAGCTCTGGAAACACCATATATTTT. Translation gives CASSRSDSSGNTIYF.

This chain connects TRBV10-3 to TRBJ1-1; D is undetermined. Germline V gene data show CDR1 as ENHRY and CDR2 as SYGVKD. The CDR3 runs 13 residues. Trimming left V 6 bases short and J 1 base short, with 9 bases between. The CDR3 spells CAIRIQKNTEAFF. The CDR3 DNA reads TGTGCCATCAGAATACAGAAGAACACTGAAGCTTTCTTT.

The V gene is TRBV7-9, the J gene TRBJ2-1, with 8 positions matching TRBD1. CDR1 is SEHNR and CDR2 is FQNEAQ in the germline V gene (reference sequence). The CDR3 loop spans 18 amino acids. J lost 0 bases, V lost 2 bases, and 9 bases had no gene match. The CDR3 sequence is CASSLLRGLTSSYNEQFF. CDR3 nucleotides: TGTGCCAGCAGCTTACTCAGGGGGCTGACGAGCTCCTACAATGAGCAGTTCTTC.

The chain carries TRBV7-9 and TRBJ1-6; TRBD1 agrees at 8 bases. The length of the CDR3 is 17 residues. With 0 bases clipped from V and 6 bases from J, the junction kept 7 bases outside the gene matches. Germline V gene lookup returns CDR1 SEHNR and CDR2 FQNEAQ (reference sequence). The CDR3 sequence: CASSLAGGRGPNSPLHF. In DNA form, the CDR3 reads TGTGCCAGCAGCTTAGCAGGGGGCAGGGGGCCTAATTCACCCCTCCACTTT.

The sample holds one count of this clone. This sequence joins TRBV7-3 and TRBJ2-2; D remains ambiguous. Trimming stripped 2 bases from V and 4 bases from J, with 8 bases between. The CDR3 loop spans 14 amino acids. Germline CDR1 is SGHTA and CDR2 is FQGTGA. DNA for the CDR3: TGTGCCAGCAGCTTAGGCCTGGGCACCGGGGAGCTGTTTTTT. Its protein is CASSLGLGTGELFF. The full variable domain, completed using reference TRBV7-3 and TRBJ2-2, is GAGVSQTPSNKVTEKGKYVELRCDPISGHTALYWYRQSLGQGPEFLIYFQGTGAADDSGLPNDRFFAVRPEGSVSTLKIQRTERGDSAVYLCASSLGLGTGELFFGEGSRLTVL.

The chain employs TRBV6-2 or TRBV6-3 and TRBJ1-2, with 10 bases identical to TRBD1. V lost 2 bases to trimming and J lost 4 bases; unmatched junction nucleotides: 4. This CDR3 contains 15 residues. Germline CDR1 is MNHEY and CDR2 is SVGEGT. The CDR3 nucleotides are TGTGCCAGCAGTTACCCGGACAGGGGGACCTATGGCTACACCTTC. Translated, it gives CASSYPDRGTYGYTF.

CDR3 in amino acids: CASSLGNVGQPQHF. The CDR3 DNA reads TGTGCCAGCAGCTTAGGAAACGTCGGGCAGCCCCAGCATTTT. This chain uses TRBV7-2 with TRBJ1-5; D is unresolved. From germline, CDR1 is SGHTA and CDR2 FQGNSA. V lost 1 base to trimming and J lost 7 bases, with 11 bases between them. The CDR3 spans 14 residues.

The rearrangement uses TRBV6-1 and TRBJ2-1; D possibly corresponds to TRBD1 (6 bases). CDR1 MNHNS and CDR2 SASEGT come from the germline V gene. The CDR3 runs 15 residues. The V end was cut by 1 base, the J end by 5 bases, with 12 bases between. In DNA form, the CDR3 reads TGTGCCAGCAGTGAAGGGCATGGGGGCCACAATGAGCAGTTCTTC. Translated, it gives CASSEGHGGHNEQFF.

V gene TRBV3-1 (or the pseudogene TRBV3-2) combines with J gene TRBJ1-3; no clear D gene. Deletions cut 4 bases from V and 0 bases from J, with 7 bases between. This CDR3 comprises 14 residues. CDR1 is LGHDT and CDR2 is YNNKEL in the germline V gene (reference sequence). CDR3 nucleotide sequence: TGTGCCAGCAGCCCTCAGGTCTCTGGAAACACCATATATTTT. It codes for CASSPQVSGNTIYF.

The chain joins TRBV7-8 to TRBJ1-2; 7 bases agree with TRBD1. Germline CDR1 and CDR2: SGHVS and FQNEAQ. This CDR3 spans 15 amino acids. V gave up 0 bases and J gave up 4 bases; unmatched junction bases: 5. CDR3 bases: TGTGCCAGCAGCTTAGCCCGGGACAGTACCTATGGCTACACCTTC. Translating it yields CASSLARDSTYGYTF.

The J gene is TRBJ2-1, the V gene TRBV11-2; unclear D gene. V was shortened by 4 bases and J by 6 bases, with 4 bases between the two germline ends. This CDR3 region has 11 residues. Per germline, CDR1 SGHAT and CDR2 FQNNGV. For the CDR3, the DNA is TGTGCCAGCAGCTCTTCCAATGAGCAGTTCTTC. Its translation is CASSSSNEQFF.

The V gene is TRBV7-2, the J gene TRBJ2-7; 8 nucleotides agree with TRBD1. The V segment lost 6 bases and the J segment 4 bases; nucleotides outside the gene matches: 8. The CDR3 length is 14 residues. The germline V gene has CDR1 SGHTA and CDR2 FQGNSA. The CDR3 DNA follows: TGTGCCAGCAGGCCGGGACAGGATGGATACGAGCAGTACTTC. It codes for CASRPGQDGYEQYF.

V and J are TRBV7-2 and TRBJ1-2; no clear D. CDR3 size: 15 residues. Germline lookup yields CDR1 SGHTA and CDR2 FQGNSA. V lost 5 bases, J lost 7 bases, and 20 bases lay in between. CDR3 amino acids: CASSRRGGSGGGYTF. The CDR3 DNA sequence: TGTGCCAGCAGCCGCCGGGGTGGCTCAGGCGGTGGCTACACCTTC.

This chain connects TRBV4-1 to TRBJ1-1; the D gene is possibly TRBD1 (5 bases). Per germline, CDR1 MGHRA and CDR2 YSYEKL. Trimming took off 1 base at V and 5 bases at J, with 14 bases between the two ends. This CDR3 region has 15 residues. CDR3 residues: CASSQGIGGGTEAFF. Written as DNA, the CDR3 is TGCGCCAGCAGCCAAGGCATAGGCGGGGGAACTGAAGCTTTCTTT.

The chain couples TRBV19 to TRBJ2-5, with 15 nucleotides matching TRBD2. CDR1 and CDR2 (germline): LNHDA, SQIVND (reference sequence). The CDR3 covers 16 residues. V lost 4 bases to trimming and J lost 2 bases; unmatched junction nucleotides: 2. In DNA, the CDR3 is TGTGCCAGTAGTACCGGACTAGCGGGGGGGCAAGAGACCCAGTACTTC. Its protein is CASSTGLAGGQETQYF. Full variable domain (rest looked up from reference TRBV19 and TRBJ2-5): DGGITQSPKYLFRKEGQNVTLSCEQNLNHDAMYWYRQDPGQGLRLIYYSQIVNDFQKGDIAEGYSVSREKKESFPLTVTSAQKNPTAFYLCASSTGLAGGQETQYFGPGTRLLVL.

This chain uses TRBV5-6 with TRBJ2-1; D is unclear. Germline CDR1 is SGHDT and CDR2 is YYEEEE. V was clipped by 2 bases and J by 8 bases, with 17 bases between them. The CDR3 extends over 15 amino acids. For the CDR3, the DNA is TGTGCCAGCAGCTTTATCCATACACCCACGCATGAGCAGTTCTTC. It encodes CASSFIHTPTHEQFF.

V gene TRBV5-1 combines with J gene TRBJ2-7, with TRBD2 matching over 13 bases. Trimming took 4 bases from V and 2 from J; bases not matched to a gene: 3. This CDR3 spans 15 amino acids. Germline assignment: CDR1 SGHRS and CDR2 YFSETQ. CDR3 in DNA: TGCGCCAGCAGCCCGGGACTAGCGGGGACCTACGAGCAGTACTTC. Its translation: CASSPGLAGTYEQYF.

V usage is TRBV7-9 and J usage is TRBJ2-5, with 9 bases matching TRBD2. CDR1 is SEHNR, CDR2 FQNEAQ, per germline (reference sequence). The J segment lost 5 bases and the V segment lost 5 bases, leaving 9 bases of the junction unmatched. The CDR3 consists of 15 residues. CDR3 DNA sequence: TGTGCCAGCAGCCCCCTAGCGGGGTGGGGGGAGACCCAGTACTTC. Amino acids: CASSPLAGWGETQYF. Using reference TRBV7-9 and TRBJ2-5 for the parts outside the CDR3, the full variable domain is DTGVSQNPRHKITKRGQNVTFRCDPISEHNRLYWYRQTLGQGPEFLTYFQNEAQLEKSRLLSDRFSAERPKGSFSTLEIQRTEQGDSAMYLCASSPLAGWGETQYFGPGTRLLVL.

The rearrangement links TRBV29-1 to TRBJ2-3; possible D gene TRBD1, 5 bases. Trimming removed 3 bases from V and 4 bases from J, with 20 bases in between. CDR1 and CDR2 (germline): SQVTM, ANQGSEA. This CDR3 spans 16 amino acids. The CDR3: CSVDFRVWGKSDTQYF. The CDR3 coding sequence is TGCAGCGTTGATTTCAGGGTTTGGGGAAAATCAGATACGCAGTATTTT.